Described below is a single T cell receptor (beta chain) sequence and its context. No antigen is known for it. Per-base qualities were not stored, and no clone one base away is much larger. Preparation of the library involved PCR. The sequencer was an Illumina HiSeq 2500. TCR libraries were prepared with molecular barcoding, using unique molecular identifiers to normalize TCRbeta repertoire quantification. TCRdb trimmed the raw reads at Q25, called clones with MiXCR and kept productive beta chains. Duplicate CDR3 protein sequences are folded into a single record with the most common DNA and genes. Within this sample are approximately 400,000 distinct CDR3 sequences, with approximately 11% of them counted one time only. About 5% of the sample belongs to the ten largest clones. The data were obtained in a study of T-cell reconstitution after alpha-beta-depleted transplantation in children (dated by TCRdb to between 2015 and 2016). Study-level background: Using TCR repertoire profiling, the study quantitatively followed how T-cell immune reconstitution unfolded in children after TCRalphabeta/CD19-depleted allogeneic hematopoietic cell transplantation.

Trimmed from V: 0 bases; trimmed from J: 7 bases; junction bases lacking a gene match: 14. Sequences MNHEY (CDR1) and SVGAGI (CDR2) are obtained from the germline V gene. CDR3 length: 19 amino acids, cysteine to phenylalanine. The CDR3 DNA has 57 bases and is translated from base 1. The TCR was taken from a human donor who donated a stem cell graft to a child with acute myeloid leukemia. Specimen: PBMCs from the stem cell graft donor, collected from the stem cell graft. The chain uses TRBV6-5 and TRBJ2-2, and TRBD1 aligns with 10 junction nucleotides. The CDR3 loop reads CASSYSYSRDRGLGGELFF. The DNA reads TGTGCCAGCAGTTACTCGTATTCTCGAGACAGGGGGCTAGGCGGGGAGCTGTTTTTT.